This entry lists 22 T cell receptor beta chains sequenced from one sample in a study of blood T cell repertoires in COVID-19. Produced via immunoSEQ multiplex PCR; TCRdb's table is partial and in-frame only. The repertoire includes 150,000 to 200,000 clones, roughly 93% of them detected once, and 4.6% sits in the top ten. The sequencing input was peripheral blood. The receptors here all came from a woman in her 50s with acute or convalescent COVID-19.

The chain has TRBV30 and TRBJ1-4; TRBD1 agrees at 9 bases. Losses at the gene ends were 8 bases for V and 8 bases for J; bases not matched to a gene: 15. The germline CDR1 and CDR2 sequences are GTSNPN and SVGIG (reference sequence). There are 15 residues in the CDR3. The CDR3 loop is CAGLPPGQGGEKLFF. CDR3 in DNA: TGTGCCGGGTTACCACCGGGACAGGGCGGAGAAAAACTGTTTTTT.

The rearrangement joins TRBV19 to TRBJ2-6; 7 nucleotides match TRBD1. Trimming at V came to 6 bases and at J to 1 base, leaving 0 bases not matched to a gene. This CDR3 is built from 14 residues. Germline CDR1 is LNHDA and CDR2 is SQIVND (reference sequence). As DNA, the CDR3 is TGTGCCAGTAGGGGACAGTCTGGGGCCAACGTCCTGACTTTC. As protein: CASRGQSGANVLTF. The whole variable domain, filled in from reference TRBV19 and TRBJ2-6, reads DGGITQSPKYLFRKEGQNVTLSCEQNLNHDAMYWYRQDPGQGLRLIYYSQIVNDFQKGDIAEGYSVSREKKESFPLTVTSAQKNPTAFYLCASRGQSGANVLTFGAGSRLTVL.

The DNA of the CDR3 is TGTGCCAGCAGCTTAACTAGGACTTCTGGGGCCAACGTCCTGACTTTC. This sequence encodes CASSLTRTSGANVLTF. V usage is TRBV7-2 and J usage is TRBJ2-6; maybe TRBD2 (5 bases). V shed 2 bases and J shed 1 base, with 9 bases lying between them. CDR3 length equals 16 residues. Germline CDR1 and CDR2: SGHTA and FQGNSA. Drawing the rest from reference TRBV7-2 and TRBJ2-6, the complete variable domain is GAGVSQSPSNKVTEKGKDVELRCDPISGHTALYWYRQSLGQGLEFLIYFQGNSAPDKSGLPSDRFSAERTGGSVSTLTIQRTQQEDSAVYLCASSLTRTSGANVLTFGAGSRLTVL.

This clone has a handful of counts. The V and J genes are TRBV5-1 and TRBJ2-7, with 7 nucleotides matching TRBD1. Germline CDR1 SGHRS, CDR2 YFSETQ. J was trimmed by 4 bases and V by 0 bases; bases with no gene match: 7. CDR3 length equals 15 residues. The CDR3 DNA sequence: TGCGCCAGCAGCTTGGGGGGGACAGCTACTTACGAGCAGTACTTC. This translates into CASSLGGTATYEQYF.

CDR3 sequence reads: CASSHGRDISSEQFF. DNA of the CDR3: TGCGCCAGCAGCCATGGGCGAGACATCAGTAGTGAGCAGTTCTTC. V usage is TRBV4-3 and J usage is TRBJ2-1, with D unclear. The CDR3 extends over 15 amino acids. Germline CDR1 LGHNA, CDR2 YSLEER. V was shortened by 3 bases and J by 9 bases, with 18 bases between the two germline ends.

The rearrangement joins TRBV25-1 to TRBJ2-6, with D possibly being TRBD2 (6 bases). This CDR3 contains 15 residues. The V end lost 4 bases, the J end lost 3 bases, and 10 bases lay between the germline ends. Germline CDR1 MGHDK, CDR2 SYGVNS. In DNA, the CDR3 is TGTGCCAGCAGTGTGGGGGGTGATGGGGCCAACGTCCTGACTTTC. Translated: CASSVGGDGANVLTF. The full variable domain, rest sourced from reference TRBV25-1 and TRBJ2-6, is EADIYQTPRYLVIGTGKKITLECSQTMGHDKMYWYQQDPGMELHLIHYSYGVNSTEKGDLSSESTVSRIRTEHFPLTLESARPSHTSQYLCASSVGGDGANVLTFGAGSRLTVL.

The chain combines TRBV18 with TRBJ2-7, with a tentative D call TRBD1 (6 bases). Per germline, CDR1 KGHSH and CDR2 LQKENI. The CDR3 extends over 15 amino acids. V lost 5 bases, J lost 3 bases, and 17 bases lay in between. The CDR3 coding sequence is TGTGCCAGCTCATCTACGCCGGGACACGGCTACGAGCAGTACTTC. Translating it yields CASSSTPGHGYEQYF.

The V call is TRBV6-5, the J call TRBJ1-6; 9 bases align to TRBD1. Germline V CDR1 and CDR2: MNHEY, SVGAGI. Trimming removed 7 bases from V and 9 bases from J; junction bases left unmatched: 10. The CDR3 runs 15 residues. Written as DNA, the CDR3 is TGTGCCAGCACCCACCCGGGACAGGGAAGTTCACCCCTCCACTTT. Amino acids: CASTHPGQGSSPLHF.

The gene calls are TRBV3-1 (or the pseudogene TRBV3-2) and TRBJ1-6; TRBD1 might be the D (5 bases). The ends were cut back, 3 bases at V and 10 bases at J, with 13 bases in the middle. CDR1 is LGHDT, CDR2 YNNKEL, per germline (reference sequence). The CDR3 sequence is 14 residues long. Here the CDR3 DNA reads TGTGCCAGCAGCCAGGAAGGGGTTGGGTCACCCCTCCACTTT. Protein: CASSQEGVGSPLHF.

CDR3 bases: TGCGCCAGCAGCCAAGATCCTAACACTGAAGCTTTCTTT. Amino acids: CASSQDPNTEAFF. The chain joins TRBV4-1 to TRBJ1-1; D uncertain. CDR3 length: 13 amino acids. CDR1 and CDR2 from the germline V gene are MGHRA and YSYEKL. The V end was cut by 0 bases, the J end by 2 bases, with 4 bases between.

The V call is TRBV10-1, the J call TRBJ1-4; 10 bases are shared with TRBD1. The ends lost 5 bases at V and 7 bases at J; junction bases unmatched: 4. CDR1 and CDR2 (germline): WNHNN, SYGVQD (reference sequence). The CDR3 consists of 14 residues. CDR3 loop: CASSSGTGVEKLFF. The CDR3 bases are TGCGCCAGCAGTTCCGGGACAGGGGTTGAAAAACTGTTTTTT.

The gene calls are TRBV19 and TRBJ2-1; 8 bases line up with TRBD2. The V and J ends lost 2 bases and 6 bases, in that order; junction bases with no gene match: 3. The CDR3 length is 14 residues. From germline, CDR1 is LNHDA and CDR2 SQIVND (reference sequence). The CDR3 nucleotides are TGTGCCAGTAGTATACTAGCGGGCCCCAATGAGCAGTTCTTC. Amino acid sequence: CASSILAGPNEQFF.

The J gene is TRBJ1-1, the V gene TRBV30; D possibly corresponds to TRBD1 (5 bases). The CDR3 is 17 amino acids. The germline gives CDR1 GTSNPN, CDR2 SVGIG (reference sequence). V lost 2 bases and J lost 0, with 19 bases in between. The CDR3 bases are TGTGCCTGGAGTCGGGGCAGGGAGGGGTTAGTGAACACTGAAGCTTTCTTT. Amino acids: CAWSRGREGLVNTEAFF.

In DNA form, the CDR3 reads TGTGCCAGCAGCCTCAGGGGGCGCATAGATGAGCAGTTCTTC. Its protein is CASSLRGRIDEQFF. This chain uses TRBV5-4 with TRBJ2-1; 8 bases line up with TRBD1. V dropped 4 bases and J dropped 8; count of bases not matched to a gene: 8. Per the germline V gene, CDR1 is SGHNT and CDR2 is YYREEE (reference sequence). This CDR3 has 14 residues.

This chain links TRBV30 with TRBJ2-7; D is uncertain. The germline V and J ends were trimmed by 1 base and 0 bases, with 7 bases remaining between them. Germline values: CDR1 GTSNPN, CDR2 SVGIG (reference sequence). The CDR3 contains 13 residues. CDR3 nucleotide sequence: TGTGCCTGGAGTGGCGCGGACTCCTACGAGCAGTACTTC. It yields the protein CAWSGADSYEQYF.

The rearrangement joins TRBV7-2 to TRBJ2-7; 8 positions match TRBD2. Trimming removed 3 bases from V and 2 bases from J; junction bases left unmatched: 6. This CDR3 is built from 15 residues. Germline V lookup: CDR1 SGHTA, CDR2 FQGNSA. CDR3 amino acids: CASSFVELAAYEQYF. CDR3 nucleotides: TGTGCCAGCAGCTTCGTTGAACTAGCGGCCTACGAGCAGTACTTC.

The chain links TRBV2 to TRBJ1-3, with unresolved D. This CDR3 is built from 16 residues. Germline values: CDR1 SNHLY, CDR2 FYNNEI. Trimming left V 7 bases short and J 4 bases short, with 20 bases between. The CDR3 is CASTLVGGGRGNTIYF. CDR3 nucleotides: TGTGCCAGCACCCTAGTAGGAGGAGGAAGAGGAAACACCATATATTTT.

This chain uses TRBV5-4 with TRBJ2-7; 10 nucleotides match TRBD1. The V and J ends lost 2 bases and 5 bases, in that order; junction bases with no gene match: 10. Germline-derived CDR1 and CDR2 are SGHNT and YYREEE (reference sequence). The CDR3 is made up of 16 amino acids. CDR3 sequence reads: CASSFGGQGDVNEQYF. The CDR3 DNA follows: TGTGCCAGCAGCTTTGGTGGACAGGGGGACGTGAACGAGCAGTACTTC.

The CDR3 loop is CASSTNLGTEYYGYTF. The CDR3 coding sequence is TGTGCCAGTAGTACGAACCTCGGGACAGAGTACTATGGCTACACCTTC. J is TRBJ1-2 and V is TRBV19; 7 positions match TRBD1. There are 16 residues in the CDR3. In germline, CDR1 is LNHDA, CDR2 SQIVND (reference sequence). V shed 4 bases and J 3 bases; nucleotides not matched to a gene: 11.

This clone occurred once. This chain joins TRBV10-3 and TRBJ2-1, with D possibly matching TRBD2 (6 bases). The CDR3 is 13 amino acids. Germline CDR1 and CDR2: ENHRY and SYGVKD. With 5 bases removed from V and 13 bases from J, the gap between germline ends came to 18 bases. This chain's CDR3 is CAISSGSESFQFF. The DNA for the CDR3 is TGTGCCATCAGTAGCGGGTCGGAAAGTTTTCAGTTCTTC.

The chain couples TRBV21-1 to TRBJ1-5; the DNA was not used to check the table's D call, TRBD1. TRBV21-1 is described as a pseudogene. CDR3 length equals 18 residues. CDR3: CASSKFGNRGSANQPQHF. The DNA of the CDR3 is TGTGCCAGCAGCAAATTCGGAAACAGGGGCTCCGCCAATCAGCCCCAGCATTTT.

J is TRBJ1-2 and V is TRBV19; 10 positions agree with TRBD1. V dropped 6 bases and J dropped 7; count of bases not matched to a gene: 8. Germline values: CDR1 LNHDA, CDR2 SQIVND (reference sequence). This CDR3 has 14 amino acids. The CDR3 bases are TGTGCCAGTAGCCCCGACAGGGGGCGCCGTGGCTACACCTTC. Translated, it gives CASSPDRGRRGYTF.